Sequencing of this T cell receptor (beta chain) was carried out in a study of T cell repertoires in cytomegalovirus infection. Overall study: Selected CMV epitopes included recently identified HLA-C-restricted ones as well as well-studied HLA-B-restricted ones.

Study conclusions and caveats: Totalled public TCR beta family frequency picked out people who carried CMV plus the relevant HLA.

The junction had 11 bases not matched to a gene; V was cut back by 3 bases and J by 7 bases. CDR1 and CDR2 from the germline V gene are LGHNT and FRNRAP. CDR3 length: 15 residues. This clonotype has only one observation. No antigen is known for it. TCRdb reanalysed the reads using MiXCR and keeps one entry per CDR3 protein. The sample has about 150,000 distinct CDR3 sequences, approximately 30% seen once; the top ten hold 45% to 60%. The source material was CD8+ T cells from cultured PBMCs, sampled from culture after CMV antigen stimulation. The TCR originated in a human donor in good health (CMV status not recorded). Some clones in this sample may be carry-over from other donors' samples. The rearrangement links TRBV12-5 to TRBJ1-2; 7 positions match TRBD1. The CDR3 region has the DNA TGTGCTAGTGGTTTCTCTCCCGGACAGGTTTTTGGCTACACCTTC. Residues: CASGFSPGQVFGYTF.